Presented here are 5 T cell receptor beta chains from one specimen sequenced in a study of blood T cells in healthy people across ages. For the second PCR, which ran for roughly 6 to 12 cycles, a sample-barcoded 5' primer and a J-beta primer mix were used. TCRdb itself ran the 5' RACE reads through MiXCR, one entry per CDR3 protein. The sample includes 650,000 to 800,000 distinct CDR3 sequences, around two fifths of them seen just once. The sample consisted of blood. Every receptor here comes from a man aged 55 to 70 in good health.

With respect to this clonotype: Possible read error: a much larger clone is one base away. The chain combines TRBV15 with TRBJ1-1; D remains unclear. Germline V lookup: CDR1 LNHNV, CDR2 YYDKDF (reference sequence). Trimming took 3 bases from V and 3 from J, leaving 11 bases between them. The CDR3 runs to 14 residues. CDR3 coding DNA: TGTGCCACCAGCAGGGACCTTATGGACACTGAAGCTTTCTTT. It yields the protein CATSRDLMDTEAFF. The full variable domain, rest sourced from reference TRBV15 and TRBJ1-1, is DAMVIQNPRYQVTQFGKPVTLSCSQTLNHNVMYWYQQKSSQAPKLLFHYYDKDFNNEADTPDNFQSRRPNTSFCFLDIRSPGLGDTAMYLCATSRDLMDTEAFFGQGTRLTVV.

The V and J genes are TRBV12-3 or TRBV12-4 and TRBJ2-7; weak D call: TRBD1 (6 bases). This CDR3 has 13 residues. Trimming took off 5 bases at V and 7 bases at J, with 15 bases between the two ends. As DNA, the CDR3 is TGTGCCAGCAGTCTGAGGACAGTAAGTGAGCAGTACTTC. Its translation: CASSLRTVSEQYF.

The V and J genes are TRBV29-1 and TRBJ2-1, with D perhaps matching TRBD2 (5 bases). V shed 7 bases and J shed 3 bases, with 10 bases lying between them. There are 12 residues in the CDR3. Germline lookup yields CDR1 SQVTM and CDR2 ANQGSEA. This chain's CDR3 is CSGERLYNEQFF. Written as DNA, the CDR3 is TGCAGCGGGGAGCGGCTCTACAATGAGCAGTTCTTC.

V usage is TRBV30 and J usage is TRBJ1-1; D remains unclear. The V gene's germline CDR1 is GTSNPN and CDR2 SVGIG (reference sequence). V gave up 8 bases and J gave up 5 bases, with 18 bases separating them. CDR3 size: 13 residues. This CDR3 is CAGNARAGTEAFF. CDR3 nucleotide sequence: TGTGCCGGCAACGCTAGGGCTGGGACTGAAGCTTTCTTT.

The chain couples TRBV12-3 or TRBV12-4 to TRBJ2-3, with TRBD2 matching 10 bases. The CDR3 has 14 residues. V was pared by 7 bases and J by 6 bases, with 7 bases of the junction left unmatched. Here the CDR3 reads CASNEAGGRDTQYF. CDR3 coding DNA: TGTGCCAGCAATGAAGCGGGGGGGCGGGATACGCAGTATTTT.